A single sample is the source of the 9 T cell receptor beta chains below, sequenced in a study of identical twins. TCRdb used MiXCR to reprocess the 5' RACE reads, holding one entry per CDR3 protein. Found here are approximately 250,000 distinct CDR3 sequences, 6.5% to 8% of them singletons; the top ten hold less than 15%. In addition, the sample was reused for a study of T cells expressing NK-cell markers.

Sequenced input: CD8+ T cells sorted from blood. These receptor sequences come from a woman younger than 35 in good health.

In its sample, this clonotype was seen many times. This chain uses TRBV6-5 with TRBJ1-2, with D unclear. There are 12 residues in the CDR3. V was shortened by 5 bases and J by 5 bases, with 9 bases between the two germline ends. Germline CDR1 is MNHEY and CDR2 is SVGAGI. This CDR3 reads CASSQDGYGYTF. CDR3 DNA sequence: TGTGCCAGCAGTCAGGATGGGTATGGCTACACCTTC.

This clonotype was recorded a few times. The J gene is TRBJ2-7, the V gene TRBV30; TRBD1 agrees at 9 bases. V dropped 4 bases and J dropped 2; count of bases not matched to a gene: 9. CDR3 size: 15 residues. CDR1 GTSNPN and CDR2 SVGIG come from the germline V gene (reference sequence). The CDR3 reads CAWIKPGQGAYEQYF. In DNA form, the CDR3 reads TGTGCCTGGATTAAACCGGGACAGGGAGCCTACGAGCAGTACTTC.

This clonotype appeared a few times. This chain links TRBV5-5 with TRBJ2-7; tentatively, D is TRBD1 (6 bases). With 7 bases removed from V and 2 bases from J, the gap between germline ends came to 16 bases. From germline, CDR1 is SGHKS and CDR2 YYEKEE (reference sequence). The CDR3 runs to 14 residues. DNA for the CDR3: TGTGCCAGCGACCGGACAGAGAGGCCCTACGAGCAGTACTTC. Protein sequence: CASDRTERPYEQYF.

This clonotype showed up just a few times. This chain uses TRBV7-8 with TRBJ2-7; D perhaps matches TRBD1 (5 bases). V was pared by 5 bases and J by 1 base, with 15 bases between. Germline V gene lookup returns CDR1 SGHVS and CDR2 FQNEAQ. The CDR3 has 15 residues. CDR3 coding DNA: TGTGCCAGCAGCGCTTTTGACAGCTTTTCCTACGAGCAGTACTTC. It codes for CASSAFDSFSYEQYF.

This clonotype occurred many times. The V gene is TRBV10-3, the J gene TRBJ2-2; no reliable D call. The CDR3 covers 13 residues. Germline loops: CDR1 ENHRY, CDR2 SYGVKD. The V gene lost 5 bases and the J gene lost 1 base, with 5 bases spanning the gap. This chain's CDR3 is CAISRLNTGELFF. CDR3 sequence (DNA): TGTGCCATCAGTCGATTGAACACCGGGGAGCTGTTTTTT.

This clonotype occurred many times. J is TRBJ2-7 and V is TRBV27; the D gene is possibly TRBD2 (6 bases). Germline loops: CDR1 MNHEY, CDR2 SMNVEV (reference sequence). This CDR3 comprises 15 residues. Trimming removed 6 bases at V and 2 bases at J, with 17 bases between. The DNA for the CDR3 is TGTGCCAGCAGCTTCTTAGCGGCAGCCCCCTACGAGCAGTACTTC. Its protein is CASSFLAAAPYEQYF.

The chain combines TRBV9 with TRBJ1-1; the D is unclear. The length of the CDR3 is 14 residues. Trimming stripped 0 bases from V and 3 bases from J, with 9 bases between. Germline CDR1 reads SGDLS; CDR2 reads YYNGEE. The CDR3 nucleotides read TGTGCCAGCAGCGTAGGAGGGATGGACACTGAAGCTTTCTTT. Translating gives CASSVGGMDTEAFF. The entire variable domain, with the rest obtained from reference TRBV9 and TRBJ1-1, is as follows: DSGVTQTPKHLITATGQRVTLRCSPRSGDLSVYWYQQSLDQGLQFLIQYYNGEERAKGNILERFSAQQFPDLHSELNLSSLELGDSALYFCASSVGGMDTEAFFGQGTRLTVV.

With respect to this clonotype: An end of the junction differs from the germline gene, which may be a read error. CDR3: CASSVAVRATNEEFF. CDR3 DNA sequence: TGTGCCAGCAGCGTAGCGGTAAGGGCAACCAATGAGGAGTTCTTC. The chain employs TRBV9 and TRBJ2-1; D is unresolved. From germline, CDR1 is SGDLS and CDR2 YYNGEE. The CDR3 runs 15 residues.

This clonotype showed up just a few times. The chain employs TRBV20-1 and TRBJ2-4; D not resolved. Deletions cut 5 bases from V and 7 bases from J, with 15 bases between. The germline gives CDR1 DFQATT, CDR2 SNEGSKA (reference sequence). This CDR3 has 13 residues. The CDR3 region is CSAPYLGMNIQYF. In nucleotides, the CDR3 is TGCAGTGCTCCCTACCTGGGAATGAACATTCAGTACTTC.